This is a list of T cell receptor beta chains from one sample in a study of CD8 T cells in Susac syndrome. TCRdb analysed the immunoSEQ multiplex PCR reads with MiXCR anew, one entry per CDR3 protein. This sample carries tens of thousands of distinct CDR3 sequences, around 96% of them seen once, and the ten largest clones take roughly 0.11%. Sequencing used CD4+ T cells from PBMCs. The source is a human donor with multiple sclerosis. The CDR3 runs from the conserved cysteine through the conserved F or W. A D gene is named only where the DNA matches it firmly.

v_call,j_call,d_call,cdr3_nt,cdr3_aa
TRBV7-2,TRBJ2-2,.,TGTGCCAGCAGCTTAGAGTGGCGCAGGGCGAACACCGGGGAGCTGTTTTTT,CASSLEWRRANTGELFF
TRBV7-2,TRBJ1-5,.,TGTGCCAGCAGCTTAGGAGGAAGTCAGCCCCAGCATTTT,CASSLGGSQPQHF
TRBV6-6,TRBJ2-5,.,TGTGCCAGCAGTCACTCGGGGCGAGCTCCCCAAGAGACCCAGTACTTC,CASSHSGRAPQETQYF
TRBV30,TRBJ1-4,TRBD1,TGTGCCTGGACTTCGACAGGGAGAGGGGAAAAACTGTTTTTT,CAWTSTGRGEKLFF
TRBV9,TRBJ2-7,TRBD2,TGTGCCAGCAGCGTATTCCCGGGACTAGCGGAGTACGAGCAGTACTTC,CASSVFPGLAEYEQYF
TRBV20-1,TRBJ2-7,TRBD1,TGCAGTGCTCAAGACCCAGGGGGCGCCTTTTACGAGCAGTACTTC,CSAQDPGGAFYEQYF
TRBV29-1,TRBJ1-1,TRBD1,TGCAGCGCCAAACTGGGACAGAGGAACACTGAAGCTTTCTTT,CSAKLGQRNTEAFF
TRBV5-1,TRBJ2-5,TRBD2,TGCGCCAGCAGCGTTGAGCGGGGGCATCGGGAGACCCAGTACTTC,CASSVERGHRETQYF
TRBV7-9,TRBJ2-2,.,TGTGCCAGCAGCTTCTATCGAGGGAACACCGGGGAGCTGTTTTTT,CASSFYRGNTGELFF
TRBV29-1,TRBJ1-2,TRBD1,TGCAGCGTTGAAACAGGGGGTAGAGGCTACACCTTC,CSVETGGRGYTF